Listed below are T cell receptor beta chains from one sample, sequenced in a study of OX40 agonist ivuxolimab in advanced cancers. Here immunoSEQ multiplex PCR was the method, and the copy in TCRdb shows in-frame clones only, minus some. Of 98,000 or so clones listed, 85% to 95% were seen once; the top ten hold roughly 0.66%. The sample in question was CD4+ or CD8+ T cells sorted from blood, obtained in a trial of the OX40 agonist ivuxolimab. The receptors shown here come from an adult with an advanced solid tumor such as melanoma, head and neck, liver or kidney cancer. CDR3s include the opening cysteine and the closing phenylalanine or tryptophan. The D gene is left open where the match is weak. Some rows mark clone size as missing; the rest say once, few, many or name a class of expanded clone.

TRBJ1-2 . . TRBV5-4 TGTGCCAGCAGCCCGTCGGGAGGCTCTCCCTATGGCTACACCTTC CASSPSGGSPYGYTF
TRBJ2-7 . . TRBV7-3 TGTGCCAGCGACAGGAGACCCACCGACGAGCAGTACTTC CASDRRPTDEQYF
TRBJ2-5 TRBD2 . TRBV11-2 TGTGCCAGCAGCGCCGATGGACTAGCGGGAGGGCCCGGGTACTTC CASSADGLAGGPGYF
TRBJ2-6 TRBD1 . TRBV19 TGTGCCAGTAGTACAGGGGGTCGGTTTTACTCTGGGGCCAACGTCCTGACTTTC CASSTGGRFYSGANVLTF
TRBJ1-1 TRBD1 . TRBV9 TGTGCCAGCAGCGTTTATCAGACAGGGCTGAACACTGAAGCTTTCTTT CASSVYQTGLNTEAFF
TRBJ2-3 . . TRBV7-9 TGTGCCAGCAGAAATGGGAGAGCGAGCACAGATACGCAGTATTTT CASRNGRASTDTQYF
TRBJ1-2 . . TRBV10-3 TGTGCCATCAGTGAGCCTGGTTCCGGTAAGCATGGCTACACCTTC CAISEPGSGKHGYTF
TRBJ2-7 . . TRBV5-6 TGTGCCAGCAGCTTCCCGCAACGATCGAGGTCTAACGAGCAGTACTTC CASSFPQRSRSNEQYF
TRBJ1-2 . once TRBV10-1 TGCGCCAGCAGTGGTACGGGAAACTATGGCTACACCTTC CASSGTGNYGYTF
TRBJ2-5 . few TRBV27 TGTGCCAGCAGTTTATTGTTCCAGGATGAGCGGGAGACCCAGTACTTC CASSLLFQDERETQYF
TRBJ1-1 . . TRBV30 TGTGCCTGGAGTGTAACTTCCCCGGGGGGCCGACTGAACACTGAAGCTTTCTTT CAWSVTSPGGRLNTEAFF